The sequence of this TCR beta chain was determined in a study of CD8 T cells in Susac syndrome. Reverse transcription of about 0.45 to 1 ug RNA was carried out with random hexamers. TCRdb processed the immunoSEQ multiplex PCR reads anew with MiXCR; each CDR3 protein has one entry. This sample has 140,000 or so distinct CDR3 sequences, with roughly 95% found just once. CDR3 size: 15 residues. Germline CDR1 reads MGHDK; CDR2 reads SYGVNS. Trimming took off 3 bases at V and 11 bases at J, with 22 bases between the two ends. The sequence was collected from a human donor with multiple sclerosis. The chain carries TRBV25-1 and TRBJ1-1; tentative D call: TRBD1 (5 bases). Sequencing was performed on CD4+ T cells from PBMCs. The CDR3 DNA sequence: TGTGCCAGCAGTGATCGGGGCGGGGCATTGGGCGCCGCTTTCTTT. Protein sequence: CASSDRGGALGAAFF.